The T cell receptor (beta chain) described here comes from a study of shared clonotypes between healthy human individuals. In the study overall: The study used three CD4 naive, three CD4 memory, two CD8 naive and one CD8 memory plate per donor. General observations from the study: In contrast to clonotypes shared by all four donors, non-shared clonotypes had lower generation probabilities.

Investigators spread the genomic DNA of each subset evenly over several immunoSEQ plates. Per the original data handling: As immunoSEQ supplied junction-only sequences (without quality scores), filtering differed. TCRdb's copy holds only in-frame clones and misses some; the assay was immunoSEQ multiplex PCR. V, J and clone size were drawn from that table, and D and trimming were deduced from the DNA. The sample holds about 1.4 million clones, approximately 97% seen once. Concerning this clone: What it recognizes is unknown.

CDR1 and CDR2 (germline): SGHVS, FNYEAQ. The CDR3 sequence is 15 residues long. The V end lost 7 bases, the J end lost 5 bases, and 18 bases lay between the germline ends. The clonotype originates from a man aged 25 to 45 in good health. The material sequenced was naive CD4+ T cells sorted from blood. Noted subset: CD45RA+ positively selected. The J gene is TRBJ2-1, the V gene TRBV7-6, with TRBD2 as a possible D gene (6 bases). The CDR3 DNA reads TGTGCCAGCACCCTTGGGGGGAGTTACAACAATGAGCAGTTCTTC. Translating gives CASTLGGSYNNEQFF. The complete variable domain, with remaining parts taken from reference TRBV7-6 and TRBJ2-1, reads GAGVSQSPRYKVTKRGQDVALRCDPISGHVSLYWYRQALGQGPEFLTYFNYEAQQDKSGLPNDRFSAERPEGSISTLTIQRTEQRDSAMYRCASTLGGSYNNEQFFGPGTRLTVL.